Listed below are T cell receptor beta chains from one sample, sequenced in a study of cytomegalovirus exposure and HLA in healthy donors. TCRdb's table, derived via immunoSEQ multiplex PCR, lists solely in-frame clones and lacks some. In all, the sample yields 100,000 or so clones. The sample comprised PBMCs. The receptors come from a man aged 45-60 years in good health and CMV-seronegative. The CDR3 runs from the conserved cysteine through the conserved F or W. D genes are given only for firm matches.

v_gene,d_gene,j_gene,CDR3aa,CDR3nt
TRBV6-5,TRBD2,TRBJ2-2,CASSYLLAGNTGELFF,TGTGCCAGCAGTTACTTGCTAGCGGGGAACACCGGGGAGCTGTTTTTT
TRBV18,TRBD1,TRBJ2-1,CASSMTGDNEQFF,TGTGCCAGCTCAATGACAGGGGACAATGAGCAGTTCTTC
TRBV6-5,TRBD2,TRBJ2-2,CASSPAGMDTGELFF,TGTGCCAGCAGCCCAGCGGGGATGGACACCGGGGAGCTGTTTTTT
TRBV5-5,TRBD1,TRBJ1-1,CASRDRQGDNTEAFF,TGTGCCAGCAGGGATAGACAGGGGGATAACACTGAAGCTTTCTTT
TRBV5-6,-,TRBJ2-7,CASSLAGDTGEQYF,TGTGCCAGCAGCTTGGCAGGGGATACCGGCGAGCAGTACTTC
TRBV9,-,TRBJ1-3,CASSTLVGGSGNTIYF,TGTGCCAGCAGCACACTCGTCGGGGGATCTGGAAACACCATATATTTT
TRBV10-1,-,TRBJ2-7,CASSANSYEQYF,TGCGCCAGCAGTGCGAACTCGTACGAGCAGTACTTC
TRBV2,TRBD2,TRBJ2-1,CASMGGLATVNEQFF,TGTGCCAGCATGGGCGGACTAGCGACTGTCAATGAGCAGTTCTTC
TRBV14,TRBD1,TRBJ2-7,CASSQAGTATYEQYF,TGTGCCAGCAGCCAAGCCGGGACAGCAACCTACGAGCAGTACTTC
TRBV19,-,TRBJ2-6,CASSRGGGIPTGANVLTF,TGTGCCAGTAGTAGAGGGGGGGGTATCCCGACTGGGGCCAACGTCCTGACTTTC
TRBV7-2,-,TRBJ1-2,CASSPRDFYGYTF,TGTGCCAGCAGCCCCCGGGACTTCTATGGCTACACCTTC
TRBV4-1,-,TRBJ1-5,CASSQVQGWGGNQPQHF,TGCGCCAGCAGCCAAGTTCAAGGGTGGGGGGGCAATCAGCCCCAGCATTTT
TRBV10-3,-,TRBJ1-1,CAISRQLTANTEAFF,TGTGCCATCAGCCGACAGTTAACGGCGAACACTGAAGCTTTCTTT
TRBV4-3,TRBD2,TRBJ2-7,CASSQFSGGARYEQYF,TGCGCCAGCAGCCAATTTAGCGGGGGGGCCAGGTACGAGCAGTACTTC
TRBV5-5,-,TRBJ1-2,CASVTGSSLLGYTF,TGTGCCAGTGTTACAGGGTCCTCCCTTTTAGGCTACACCTTC
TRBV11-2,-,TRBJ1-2,CADSEGIGYTF,TGTGCCGACTCAGAGGGTATCGGCTACACCTTC
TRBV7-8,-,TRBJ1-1,CASSAGPKNTEAFF,TGTGCCAGCAGCGCGGGACCGAAGAACACTGAAGCTTTCTTT
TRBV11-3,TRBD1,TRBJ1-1,CASSYWGQGKNTEAFF,TGTGCCAGCAGCTACTGGGGACAGGGCAAGAACACTGAAGCTTTCTTT
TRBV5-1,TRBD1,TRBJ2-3,CASSPTTGTDTQYF,TGCGCCAGCAGCCCGACGACAGGGACGGATACGCAGTATTTT
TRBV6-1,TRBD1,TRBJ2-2,CASLTGGYTGELFF,TGTGCCAGCCTGACAGGGGGTTATACCGGGGAGCTGTTTTTT
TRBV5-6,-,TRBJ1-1,CASSLMGGYTEAFF,TGTGCCAGCAGCTTGATGGGGGGTTACACTGAAGCTTTCTTT
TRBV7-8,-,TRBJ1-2,CASSPTDIKGLGYTF,TGTGCCAGCAGCCCAACGGACATCAAAGGCCTTGGCTACACCTTC
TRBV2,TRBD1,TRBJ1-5,CASTAETGSGQPQHF,TGTGCCAGCACCGCGGAGACAGGGTCAGGTCAGCCCCAGCATTTT
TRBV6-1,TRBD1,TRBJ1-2,CASSERTGGIYGYTF,TGTGCCAGCAGTGAAAGGACAGGGGGCATATATGGCTACACCTTC
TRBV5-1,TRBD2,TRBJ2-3,CASSFRGGGTQYF,TGCGCCAGCAGCTTTCGGGGGGGCGGTACGCAGTATTTT
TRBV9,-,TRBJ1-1,CASSVTAANTEAFF,TGTGCCAGCAGCGTAACAGCAGCGAACACTGAAGCTTTCTTT
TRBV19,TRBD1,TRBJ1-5,CASSAPGTGGQPQHF,TGTGCCAGTAGTGCGCCCGGGACAGGGGGACAGCCCCAGCATTTT
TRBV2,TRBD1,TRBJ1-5,CASSTDRGNQPQHF,TGTGCCAGCAGCACCGACAGGGGTAATCAGCCCCAGCATTTT
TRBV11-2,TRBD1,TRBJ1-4,CASSTTTGVAKLFF,TGTGCCAGCAGCACAACGACAGGGGTCGCAAAACTGTTTTTT
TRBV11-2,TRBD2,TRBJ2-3,CASSLDRGGGAGDTQYF,TGTGCCAGCAGCTTAGATCGGGGCGGGGGGGCCGGAGATACGCAGTATTTT
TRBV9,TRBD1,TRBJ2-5,CASSDPRQGIGETQYF,TGTGCCAGCAGCGACCCCCGACAGGGGATAGGTGAGACCCAGTACTTC
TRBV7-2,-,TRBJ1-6,CASSSHREYNSPLHF,TGTGCCAGCAGCTCCCACAGGGAATATAATTCACCCCTCCACTTT
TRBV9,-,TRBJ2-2,CASSVEYQGRVTGELFF,TGTGCCAGCAGCGTAGAATACCAGGGGCGGGTCACCGGGGAGCTGTTTTTT
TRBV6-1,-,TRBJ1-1,CASSQTGPGTEAFF,TGTGCCAGCAGTCAGACAGGTCCGGGTACTGAAGCTTTCTTT
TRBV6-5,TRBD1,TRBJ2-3,CASSPGQGGGDTQYF,TGTGCCAGCAGTCCCGGACAGGGGGGAGGAGATACGCAGTATTTT
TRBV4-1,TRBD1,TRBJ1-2,CASSQVPRGTLNYGYTF,TGCGCCAGCAGCCAAGTACCCAGGGGGACACTTAACTATGGCTACACCTTC
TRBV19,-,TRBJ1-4,CASSPGRVSEKLFF,TGTGCCAGTAGTCCGGGCAGGGTGAGCGAAAAACTGTTTTTT
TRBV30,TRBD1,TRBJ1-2,CAWSQGVSSNYGYTF,TGTGCCTGGAGTCAGGGGGTGTCAAGTAACTATGGCTACACCTTC
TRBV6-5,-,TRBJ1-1,CASLSPGGSTEAFF,TGTGCCAGCCTCTCCCCGGGGGGGAGCACTGAAGCTTTCTTT
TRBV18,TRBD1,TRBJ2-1,CASSPPGQGVKDEQFF,TGTGCCAGCTCACCGCCGGGACAGGGGGTAAAAGATGAGCAGTTCTTC
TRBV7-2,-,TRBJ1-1,CASSLARGNTEAFF,TGTGCCAGCAGCTTAGCGCGCGGGAACACTGAAGCTTTCTTT
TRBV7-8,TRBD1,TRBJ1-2,CASSLGGEQGASGYTF,TGTGCCAGCAGCTTAGGGGGAGAGCAGGGGGCGAGTGGCTACACCTTC
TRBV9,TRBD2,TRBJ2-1,CASSLGLAGIYNEQFF,TGTGCCAGCAGCCTCGGTCTAGCGGGGATCTACAATGAGCAGTTCTTC
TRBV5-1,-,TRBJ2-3,CASSFRQGGVTDTQYF,TGCGCCAGCAGCTTCCGGCAGGGCGGGGTCACAGATACGCAGTATTTT
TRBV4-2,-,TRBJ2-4,CASSPSGLRMEKNIQYF,TGTGCCAGCAGCCCCTCCGGGTTACGGATGGAAAAAAACATTCAGTACTTC
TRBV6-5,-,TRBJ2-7,CASSTGPGGSYEQYF,TGTGCCAGCAGTACAGGACCTGGAGGGTCCTACGAGCAGTACTTC
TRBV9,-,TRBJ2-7,CASSVAPREGEQYF,TGTGCCAGCAGCGTAGCCCCCAGAGAGGGCGAGCAGTACTTC
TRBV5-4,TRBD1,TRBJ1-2,CASSLQGGVYTF,TGTGCCAGCAGCCTCCAGGGGGGAGTCTACACCTTC
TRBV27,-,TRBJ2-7,CASSLTDALEGQYF,TGTGCCAGCAGTTTAACTGACGCGCTGGAGGGGCAGTACTTC
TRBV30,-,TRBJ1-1,CAWNSRGGWVNTEAFF,TGTGCCTGGAACTCGAGGGGGGGCTGGGTGAACACTGAAGCTTTCTTT
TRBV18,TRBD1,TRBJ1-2,CASSPVGQETANYGYTF,TGTGCCAGCTCACCTGTGGGACAGGAAACAGCTAACTATGGCTACACCTTC
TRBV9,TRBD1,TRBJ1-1,CASSPYRGNTEAFF,TGTGCCAGCAGCCCCTACAGGGGGAACACTGAAGCTTTCTTT